This T cell receptor beta chain originates from a study of shared clonotypes between healthy human individuals. At the level of the study: The plates for each donor numbered three CD4 naive, three CD4 memory, two CD8 naive and one CD8 memory. General observations from the study: Some clonotypes were shared by all four sorted-subset donors, while others were not shared. The non-shared ones had lower generation probabilities than the shared ones. Sorted-subset samples were not fully sequenced, rarefaction indicated.

Germline values: CDR1 SGHDT, CDR2 YYEEEE. CDR3 length equals 16 residues. The ends lost 3 bases at V and 4 bases at J; junction bases unmatched: 10. Libraries were prepared by immunoSEQ multiplex PCR; TCRdb keeps only in-frame clonotypes and omits some of them. The table records about 100,000 clones, around 68% of them present only once. Comment on this clone: Its antigen is not identified.

The sequencing sample was made of memory CD8+ T cells sorted from blood. Specified subset: CD45RO+ cells pooled with CCR7-negative TemRA cells. This clonotype was obtained from a man aged 30-40 years in good health. The chain employs TRBV5-6 and TRBJ1-5; 7 bases align to TRBD1. The CDR3 bases are TGTGCCAGCAGCTCCGACAGGGCTTTTTGGAATCAGCCCCAGCATTTT. Amino acids: CASSSDRAFWNQPQHF.